These 7 T cell receptor beta chains share one sample of origin, sequenced in a study of blood T cell repertoires in COVID-19. TCRdb's copy holds only in-frame clones and misses some; the assay was immunoSEQ multiplex PCR. In the table there are 240,000 or so clones, roughly 90% of which are singletons. Sequences were obtained from PBMCs or T cells enriched from blood (not recorded which). Receptors were obtained from a man aged 35 to 55 who had recovered from COVID-19.

The chain couples TRBV6-2 or TRBV6-3 to TRBJ1-1; the D is unclear. V lost 4 bases, J lost 8 bases, and 17 bases lay in between. CDR3 length equals 14 residues. The germline V gene encodes CDR1 MNHEY and CDR2 SVGEGT. The CDR3 sequence: CASSWRAFPPEAFF. The CDR3 DNA sequence: TGTGCCAGCAGTTGGAGGGCCTTCCCGCCGGAAGCTTTCTTT.

The CDR3 bases are TGTGCCAGCAGCTTGACGATACAGGAGACCCAGTACTTC. It translates to CASSLTIQETQYF. V usage is TRBV7-2 and J usage is TRBJ2-5, with D hard to call. The CDR3 extends over 13 amino acids. The ends were cut back, 3 bases at V and 5 bases at J, with 10 bases in the middle. The germline CDR1 and CDR2 sequences are SGHTA and FQGNSA.

The CDR3 spells CASSLALGQTNSPLHF. CDR3 DNA: TGTGCCAGCAGCTTAGCCCTGGGACAGACTAATTCACCCCTCCACTTT. The V and J genes are TRBV7-2 and TRBJ1-6, with 7 bases aligning to TRBD1. V dropped 0 bases and J dropped 6; count of bases not matched to a gene: 5. Germline lookup yields CDR1 SGHTA and CDR2 FQGNSA. This CDR3 contains 16 residues.

V is TRBV6-2 or TRBV6-3 and J is TRBJ2-3, with TRBD1 identical over 9 bases. The germline CDR1 and CDR2 sequences are MNHEY and SVGEGT. Unmatched junction bases numbered 8, after V lost 5 bases and J lost 2 bases. The CDR3 runs to 16 residues. The CDR3 region has the DNA TGTGCCAGCAGTGACCGGGACAGGGACGTCACAGATACGCAGTATTTT. Amino acids: CASSDRDRDVTDTQYF.

The V and J genes are TRBV6-6 and TRBJ2-1, with 7 bases identical to TRBD2. This CDR3 comprises 16 residues. Trimming removed 7 bases from V and 5 bases from J; junction bases left unmatched: 14. Germline CDR1 and CDR2: MNHNY and SVGAGI (reference sequence). The CDR3 sequence: CASTLRRAGRNNEQFF. CDR3 sequence (DNA): TGTGCCAGCACCTTACGGCGAGCGGGACGAAACAATGAGCAGTTCTTC.

The rearrangement uses TRBV5-4 and TRBJ2-5; D perhaps matches TRBD2 (6 bases). The length of the CDR3 is 14 residues. V shed 4 bases and J shed 5 bases, with 15 bases lying between them. Germline CDR1 SGHNT, CDR2 YYREEE (reference sequence). Here the CDR3 reads CASSHAEGRETQYF. As DNA, the CDR3 is TGTGCCAGCAGCCATGCGGAGGGCCGGGAGACCCAGTACTTC. The variable domain in full, with the rest retrieved from reference TRBV5-4 and TRBJ2-5, is ETGVTQSPTHLIKTRGQQVTLRCSSQSGHNTVSWYQQALGQGPQFIFQYYREEENGRGNFPPRFSGLQFPNYSSELNVNALELDDSALYLCASSHAEGRETQYFGPGTRLLVL.

The chain employs TRBV10-2 and TRBJ2-7; TRBD2 agrees at 13 bases. J lost 7 bases, V lost 6 bases, and 6 bases had no gene match. The CDR3 is 14 residues long. The V gene's germline CDR1 is WSHSY and CDR2 SAAADI. The CDR3 DNA reads TGCGCCAGCAGACCGCCGGGACTAGCGGGAGAGCAGTACTTC. Translation gives CASRPPGLAGEQYF.